This TCR beta chain was observed in a study of vaccination effects on CD4 cells after COVID-19. A word on this clone: Its target is not known.

CDR1 is SGHRS, CDR2 YFSETQ, per germline. CDR3 length equals 16 residues. V was cut by 7 bases and J by 4 bases, with 21 bases left in between. Antigen-specific CD4+ T cells were expanded (with viral peptide pools) by the ViraFEST assay ahead of sequencing. Scientists isolated CD4+ T cells after a roughly ten-day culture period ended. Vaccine administered to participants consisted of two doses of either BNT162b2 or mRNA-1273. The study found no prior SARS-CoV-2 infection in the vaccine recipients, who tested negative for nucleocapsid antibodies. The researchers cultured 1.5 million to 2.5 million PBMC per well with 7.5 to 10 IU/ml IL-2 and roughly 9.4 ug/ml peptides. The assay was immunoSEQ multiplex PCR, and TCRdb's table has in-frame clones only and misses some. The sample lists roughly 71,000 clones; roughly four fifths were seen once.

The sequence derives from a human donor who received a COVID-19 vaccine. This chain joins TRBV5-1 and TRBJ2-1; possibly TRBD1 for D (5 bases). Sequences were derived from CD4+ T cells from PBMCs cultured with HCoV-229E spike peptides, sampled after COVID-19 vaccination. For the CDR3, the DNA is TGCGCCAGCCACAACGTCCAGGGTGGAACGTACAATGAGCAGTTCTTC. Translating it yields CASHNVQGGTYNEQFF.